Listed here are 32 T cell receptor beta chains from one sample, sequenced in a study of T cell repertoires in cytomegalovirus infection. Each CDR3 protein is one row after TCRdb ran MiXCR on the reads. Found here are 310,000 or so distinct CDR3 sequences, 20% to 30% of them singletons; the top ten hold 13%. Their cognate antigens are unknown. The sample was cultured PBMCs, taken from culture after CMV antigen stimulation. The receptors shown here come from a human donor in good health (CMV status not recorded). Some clones in this sample may be carry-over from other donors' samples.

This clonotype was seen many times. The chain has TRBV7-3 and TRBJ2-5; tentative D call: TRBD2 (5 bases). Trimming removed 5 bases from V and 5 bases from J, with 12 bases in between. The CDR3 consists of 13 residues. From germline, CDR1 is SGHTA and CDR2 FQGTGA. CDR3 residues: CASSPGLRETQYF. CDR3 in DNA: TGTGCCAGCAGCCCGGGATTAAGGGAGACCCAGTACTTC.

This clonotype came up a few times. The V call is TRBV7-9, the J call TRBJ2-1, with D tentatively TRBD1 (7 bases). There are 16 residues in the CDR3. The germline V gene has CDR1 SEHNR and CDR2 FQNEAQ (reference sequence). The V and J ends lost 5 bases and 6 bases respectively, with 20 bases between them. CDR3 nucleotide sequence: TGTGCCAGCAGCCAGGGGGGCGGGATCCCTCGCAATGAGCAGTTCTTC. This codes for CASSQGGGIPRNEQFF.

Only a few counts were recorded for this clonotype. The chain recombines TRBV5-5 with TRBJ1-4; TRBD1 matches 9 bases. Germline V gives CDR1 SGHKS, CDR2 YYEKEE (reference sequence). The CDR3 sequence is 16 residues long. After removal of 4 bases from V and 7 bases from J, the junction contained 11 bases not matched to a gene. DNA for the CDR3: TGTGCCAGCAGCCTGCGGGACAGGGCGCTCGGTGAAAAACTGTTTTTT. Translation: CASSLRDRALGEKLFF.

The genes are TRBV19 and TRBJ2-5; 12 bases map to TRBD2. The CDR3 loop spans 15 amino acids. CDR1 LNHDA and CDR2 SQIVND come from the germline V gene (reference sequence). With 5 bases clipped from V and 5 bases from J, the junction kept 6 bases outside the gene matches. CDR3 amino acids: CASSWRLAGVETQYF. The CDR3, as DNA: TGTGCCAGTAGTTGGCGACTAGCGGGAGTTGAGACCCAGTACTTC.

J is TRBJ1-5 and V is TRBV6-1, with D unclear. Trimming shortened V by 1 base and J by 1 base, and 11 bases separated the two germline ends. Per germline, CDR1 MNHNS and CDR2 SASEGT. The CDR3 length is 16 residues. DNA of the CDR3: TGTGCCAGCAGTGAAGGATCTAGGAGGAGCAATCAGCCCCAGCATTTT. Encoded protein: CASSEGSRRSNQPQHF.

V and J are TRBV2 and TRBJ1-5, with unresolved D. V lost 5 bases and J lost 5, with 7 bases in between. CDR3 length equals 12 residues. CDR1 and CDR2 from the germline V gene are SNHLY and FYNNEI. The CDR3 region has the DNA TGTGCCAGCAGTTCAGTAGATCAGCCCCAGCATTTT. It is translated as CASSSVDQPQHF.

Ten or more counts support this clonotype. The V call is TRBV7-9, the J call TRBJ2-1; possible D gene TRBD1, 5 bases. The CDR3 has 16 residues. Germline V CDR1 and CDR2: SEHNR, FQNEAQ (reference sequence). V was cut by 2 bases and J by 0 bases, with 11 bases left in between. The CDR3 nucleotides read TGTGCCAGCAGCTTAATGCAGGGCCTCTCCTACAATGAGCAGTTCTTC. It encodes CASSLMQGLSYNEQFF. The full variable domain, in which reference TRBV7-9 and TRBJ2-1 provide the parts outside the CDR3, is DTGVSQNPRHKITKRGQNVTFRCDPISEHNRLYWYRQTLGQGPEFLTYFQNEAQLEKSRLLSDRFSAERPKGSFSTLEIQRTEQGDSAMYLCASSLMQGLSYNEQFFGPGTRLTVL.

There are many counts of this clonotype. V and J are TRBV4-1 and TRBJ2-3, with TRBD2 matching 8 bases. V shed 0 bases and J 5 bases; nucleotides not matched to a gene: 7. CDR1 is MGHRA and CDR2 is YSYEKL in the germline V gene. The CDR3 contains 16 residues. This chain's CDR3 is CASSQEAAGVLDTQYF. The CDR3 DNA reads as TGCGCCAGCAGCCAAGAGGCAGCGGGAGTTTTAGATACGCAGTATTTT.

The chain has TRBV19 and TRBJ1-2, with D maybe TRBD1 (5 bases). Germline V gives CDR1 LNHDA, CDR2 SQIVND (reference sequence). This CDR3 contains 14 residues. Trimming took 4 bases from V and 2 from J, leaving 11 bases between them. In DNA form, the CDR3 reads TGTGCCAGTAGTAAACCGGACACAAACTATGGCTACACCTTC. It codes for CASSKPDTNYGYTF.

This clonotype has only a few counts. The chain links TRBV2 to TRBJ1-5; TRBD1 matches at 7 bases. The CDR3 covers 14 residues. V shed 5 bases and J 5 bases; nucleotides not matched to a gene: 6. Germline V gene lookup returns CDR1 SNHLY and CDR2 FYNNEI. CDR3 region: CASSRRQGDQPQHF. In nucleotides, the CDR3 is TGTGCCAGCAGTAGAAGGCAGGGGGATCAGCCCCAGCATTTT.

There are many counts of this clonotype. The chain carries TRBV7-2 and TRBJ2-5, with TRBD1 as a possible D gene (5 bases). Trimming left V 1 base short and J 5 bases short, with 11 bases between. This CDR3 region has 14 residues. CDR1 and CDR2 from the germline V gene are SGHTA and FQGNSA. CDR3 residues: CASSLEGLGETQYF. CDR3 DNA: TGTGCCAGCAGCTTAGAGGGGCTCGGGGAGACCCAGTACTTC.

The V gene is TRBV29-1, the J gene TRBJ2-4; TRBD1 is a possible D gene (7 bases). The ends were cut back, 5 bases at V and 6 bases at J, with 11 bases in the middle. This CDR3 comprises 12 residues. Germline-derived CDR1 and CDR2 are SQVTM and ANQGSEA. CDR3 DNA sequence: TGCAGCGTTCGACAGGGAGGAAACATTCAGTACTTC. Amino acid sequence: CSVRQGGNIQYF.

The chain combines TRBV27 with TRBJ1-1; 12 bases fit TRBD1. The CDR3 loop spans 18 amino acids. The V segment lost 3 bases and the J segment 4 bases; nucleotides outside the gene matches: 12. Per germline, CDR1 MNHEY and CDR2 SMNVEV (reference sequence). The CDR3 is CASSFWPGTGGEGTEAFF. For the CDR3, the DNA is TGTGCCAGCAGTTTTTGGCCGGGGACAGGGGGCGAGGGCACTGAAGCTTTCTTT.

This clonotype was observed a handful of times. This chain connects TRBV7-2 to TRBJ2-2; 9 nucleotides align to TRBD1. The germline V gene has CDR1 SGHTA and CDR2 FQGNSA. The CDR3 spans 17 residues. V was pared by 7 bases and J by 4 bases, with 13 bases of the junction left unmatched. The DNA of the CDR3 is TGTGCCAGCAAGCCAACGGCGGGGACAGGGCTCACCGGGGAGCTGTTTTTT. Translated, it gives CASKPTAGTGLTGELFF. Full variable domain (outside the CDR3, taken from reference TRBV7-2 and TRBJ2-2): GAGVSQSPSNKVTEKGKDVELRCDPISGHTALYWYRQSLGQGLEFLIYFQGNSAPDKSGLPSDRFSAERTGGSVSTLTIQRTQQEDSAVYLCASKPTAGTGLTGELFFGEGSRLTVL.

This clonotype was picked up a small number of times. The chain couples TRBV5-4 to TRBJ1-6; 8 nucleotides line up with TRBD1. The germline CDR1 and CDR2 sequences are SGHNT and YYREEE (reference sequence). The J segment lost 5 bases and the V segment lost 2 bases, leaving 3 bases of the junction unmatched. The CDR3 consists of 15 residues. CDR3: CASSFGQGNNSPLHF. In DNA, the CDR3 is TGTGCCAGCAGCTTTGGACAGGGTAATAATTCACCCCTCCACTTT.

This clonotype has more than one count but fewer than ten. The chain employs TRBV20-1 and TRBJ2-3; 8 nucleotides align to TRBD1. With 1 base clipped from V and 0 bases from J, the junction kept 3 bases outside the gene matches. The CDR3 is 15 amino acids. CDR1 and CDR2 (germline): DFQATT, SNEGSKA (reference sequence). The CDR3 nucleotides are TGCAGTGCTAGAGTGACAGGGGAAAGCACAGATACGCAGTATTTT. It yields the protein CSARVTGESTDTQYF.

This clonotype has more than one count but fewer than ten. The rearrangement links TRBV28 to TRBJ2-7; 9 bases are shared with TRBD2. The CDR3 runs 14 residues. Germline values: CDR1 MDHEN, CDR2 SYDVKM. Losses at the gene ends were 3 bases for V and 4 bases for J; bases not matched to a gene: 4. The CDR3 DNA sequence: TGTGCCAGCAGTTTTAGCGGGAGAGGTTACGAGCAGTACTTC. Translation: CASSFSGRGYEQYF.

The V and J genes are TRBV4-3 and TRBJ2-7, with a tentative D call TRBD2 (7 bases). This CDR3 is 15 amino acids long. Trimming removed 0 bases from V and 4 bases from J, with 13 bases in between. CDR1 LGHNA and CDR2 YSLEER come from the germline V gene. The CDR3 loop reads CASSQELQGGYEQYF. DNA for the CDR3: TGCGCCAGCAGCCAAGAACTACAGGGAGGGTACGAGCAGTACTTC.

The CDR3 is CASSLGVSPINQPQHF. As DNA, the CDR3 is TGTGCCAGCAGCTTGGGGGTTTCTCCGATTAATCAGCCCCAGCATTTT. The chain has TRBV7-9 and TRBJ1-5, with D perhaps TRBD1 (5 bases). The CDR3 is 16 amino acids. Germline V gene lookup returns CDR1 SEHNR and CDR2 FQNEAQ (reference sequence). V shed 3 bases and J shed 4 bases, with 16 bases lying between them.

This clonotype was seen a handful of times. The chain joins TRBV27 to TRBJ2-6; no clear D. Germline CDR1 is MNHEY and CDR2 is SMNVEV (reference sequence). The V end lost 1 base, the J end lost 0 bases, and 10 bases lay between the germline ends. The CDR3 spans 17 residues. The CDR3 is CASSLFPDNSGANVLTF. The CDR3 nucleotides read TGTGCCAGCAGTTTATTTCCAGACAACTCTGGGGCCAACGTCCTGACTTTC.

This clonotype was observed a few times. This chain connects TRBV6-2 or TRBV6-3 to TRBJ2-7, with 8 bases lining up with TRBD1. The CDR3 extends over 13 amino acids. Germline assignment: CDR1 MNHEY and CDR2 SVGEGT. The J segment lost 7 bases and the V segment lost 2 bases, leaving 4 bases of the junction unmatched. CDR3 bases: TGTGCCAGCAGTTACCAGGACAGGGATGAGCAGTACGTC. Translated, it gives CASSYQDRDEQYV.

This clonotype was found many times. V is TRBV7-2 and J is TRBJ1-4, with D possibly matching TRBD1 (5 bases). The germline V gene encodes CDR1 SGHTA and CDR2 FQGNSA. This CDR3 is 15 amino acids long. Trimming pared 0 bases from V and 7 bases from J, leaving 12 bases between. The DNA of the CDR3 is TGTGCCAGCAGCTTAGCGCCAGGGCGGGGTGAAAAACTGTTTTTT. Its protein product is CASSLAPGRGEKLFF.

The rearrangement links TRBV29-1 to TRBJ1-1, with unresolved D. V lost 6 bases and J 0 bases, leaving 11 bases between the germline ends. The CDR3 spans 13 residues. The germline CDR1 and CDR2 sequences are SQVTM and ANQGSEA. This chain's CDR3 is CSVRVLLNTEAFF. The CDR3 nucleotides are TGCAGCGTCCGGGTATTGCTGAACACTGAAGCTTTCTTT. The full variable domain, completed using reference TRBV29-1 and TRBJ1-1, is SAVISQKPSRDICQRGTSLTIQCQVDSQVTMMFWYRQQPGQSLTLIATANQGSEATYESGFVIDKFPISRPNLTFSTLTVSNMSPEDSSIYLCSVRVLLNTEAFFGQGTRLTVV.

This clonotype counts as medium-sized (0.01 to 0.1%). V and J are TRBV7-2 and TRBJ2-1; D is undetermined. This CDR3 comprises 15 residues. Trimming stripped 5 bases from V and 7 bases from J, with 18 bases between. Germline-derived CDR1 and CDR2 are SGHTA and FQGNSA. The CDR3 here is CASSPYVRYGNEQFF. The DNA of the CDR3 is TGTGCCAGCAGCCCCTATGTCAGGTATGGGAATGAGCAGTTCTTC.

In this sample, this clonotype turned up many times. This sequence joins TRBV7-9 and TRBJ2-7; tentative D call: TRBD1 (5 bases). The CDR3 sequence is 16 residues long. Trimming took off 7 bases at V and 1 base at J, with 20 bases between the two ends. Germline V gives CDR1 SEHNR, CDR2 FQNEAQ (reference sequence). The CDR3 reads CASTDAGWGRSYEQYV. The CDR3 DNA sequence: TGTGCCAGCACCGATGCAGGGTGGGGCCGTTCCTACGAGCAGTACGTC.

The chain uses TRBV2 and TRBJ1-5, with 10 bases that match TRBD1. The germline V gene encodes CDR1 SNHLY and CDR2 FYNNEI. V dropped 5 bases and J dropped 0; count of bases not matched to a gene: 10. The CDR3 is made up of 18 amino acids. The CDR3 bases are TGTGCCAGCAGTAACCCGGGACAGGGGCGGTATAGCAATCAGCCCCAGCATTTT. Protein sequence: CASSNPGQGRYSNQPQHF.

This chain connects TRBV6-2 or TRBV6-3 to TRBJ2-1; 7 bases line up with TRBD1. This CDR3 comprises 14 residues. The J segment lost 2 bases and the V segment lost 5 bases, leaving 3 bases of the junction unmatched. Germline V CDR1 and CDR2: MNHEY, SVGEGT. In DNA, the CDR3 is TGTGCCAGCAGTGGGGACAGTGCCTACAATGAGCAGTTCTTC. Protein product: CASSGDSAYNEQFF.

This chain connects TRBV9 to TRBJ2-1; 10 bases agree with TRBD2. The J segment lost 8 bases and the V segment lost 0 bases, leaving 8 bases of the junction unmatched. This CDR3 comprises 16 residues. Germline-derived CDR1 and CDR2 are SGDLS and YYNGEE. As DNA, the CDR3 is TGTGCCAGCAGCGTAGCTACAGCGGGAGGGCCGTATGAGCAGTTCTTC. This gives the protein CASSVATAGGPYEQFF.

In its sample, this clonotype was seen a few times. The chain combines TRBV20-1 with TRBJ2-3, with TRBD1 matching 9 bases. In germline, CDR1 is DFQATT, CDR2 SNEGSKA (reference sequence). The length of the CDR3 is 17 residues. V lost 4 bases, J lost 0 bases, and 11 bases stayed unmatched. CDR3 residues: CSATFIQGALSTDTQYF. The CDR3 DNA follows: TGCAGTGCTACCTTTATACAGGGGGCCCTCAGCACAGATACGCAGTATTTT.

The chain carries TRBV6-2 or TRBV6-3 and TRBJ2-3; 12 bases agree with TRBD2. CDR1 is MNHEY, CDR2 SVGEGT, per germline. V shed 3 bases and J 2 bases; nucleotides not matched to a gene: 12. The CDR3 covers 19 residues. CDR3 in DNA: TGTGCCAGCAGTTATCGACAGGATGGGACTAGCGGGCACACAGATACGCAGTATTTT. It codes for CASSYRQDGTSGHTDTQYF.

This clonotype was found a few times. V and J are TRBV7-2 and TRBJ1-5; D call uncertain. Germline V CDR1 and CDR2: SGHTA, FQGNSA. With 5 bases removed from V and 5 bases from J, the gap between germline ends came to 13 bases. The CDR3 totals 14 residues. The CDR3 reads CASSPSRADQPQHF. In DNA, the CDR3 is TGTGCCAGCAGCCCGAGCCGCGCGGATCAGCCCCAGCATTTT.

This clonotype was seen a few times. The chain couples TRBV12-3 or TRBV12-4 to TRBJ2-1; no clear D gene. The CDR3 is 11 residues long. V lost 3 bases to trimming and J lost 9 bases, with 6 bases between them. The CDR3, as DNA: TGTGCCAGCAGTTTCCAATTTGAGCAGTTCTTC. It encodes CASSFQFEQFF.